This T cell receptor (beta chain) was recorded in a study of blood T cell repertoires in COVID-19. Assay used: immunoSEQ multiplex PCR; TCRdb lists only in-frame clones, some missing. This sample has under 200,000 clones, with more than 85% found just once. Per the germline V gene, CDR1 is LGHNA and CDR2 is YSLEER. The germline V and J ends were trimmed by 1 base and 3 bases, with 10 bases remaining between them. The CDR3 is 15 amino acids. Sequencing input: PBMCs or T cells enriched from blood (not recorded which). This chain joins TRBV4-3 and TRBJ1-5; no definite D call. The sequence came from a woman between 45 and 65 years old who had recovered from COVID-19. The CDR3 is CASSQVWENNQPQHF. The CDR3 DNA sequence: TGCGCCAGCAGCCAAGTGTGGGAGAACAATCAGCCCCAGCATTTT.